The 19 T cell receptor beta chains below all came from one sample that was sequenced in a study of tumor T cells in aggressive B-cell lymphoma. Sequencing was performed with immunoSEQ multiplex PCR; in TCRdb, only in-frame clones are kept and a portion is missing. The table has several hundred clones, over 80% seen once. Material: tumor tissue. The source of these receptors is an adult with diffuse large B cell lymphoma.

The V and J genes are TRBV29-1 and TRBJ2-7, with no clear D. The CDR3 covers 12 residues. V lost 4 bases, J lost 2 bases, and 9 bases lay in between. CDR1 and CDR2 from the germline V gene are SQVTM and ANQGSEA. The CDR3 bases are TGCAGCGTTGTCCCAGGCACCTACGAGCAGTACTTC. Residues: CSVVPGTYEQYF.

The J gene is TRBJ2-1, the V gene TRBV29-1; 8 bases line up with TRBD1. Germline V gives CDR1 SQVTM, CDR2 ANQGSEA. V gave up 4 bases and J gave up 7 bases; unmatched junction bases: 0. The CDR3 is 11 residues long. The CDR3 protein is CSVGQGNEQFF. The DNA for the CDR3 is TGCAGCGTTGGACAGGGGAATGAGCAGTTCTTC.

The CDR3 bases are TGCGCCAGCAGCCAAGATTCTGGGAGGGGTCATAATTCACCCCTCCACTTT. The encoded protein is CASSQDSGRGHNSPLHF. V usage is TRBV4-1 and J usage is TRBJ1-6; possible D gene TRBD1, 5 bases. The CDR3 spans 17 residues. The germline V and J ends were trimmed by 0 bases and 5 bases, with 14 bases remaining between them. Germline-derived CDR1 and CDR2 are MGHRA and YSYEKL.

The CDR3 bases are TGTGCCAGCAGCTTAGCGGGCACAGGGGAGTTCTCCTACAATGAGCAGTTCTTC. Encoded protein: CASSLAGTGEFSYNEQFF. The V call is TRBV7-8, the J call TRBJ2-1, with TRBD1 identical over 7 bases. This CDR3 has 18 amino acids. Germline trimming cut 0 bases from V and 0 bases from J; bases unmatched to any gene: 8. Germline V lookup: CDR1 SGHVS, CDR2 FQNEAQ.

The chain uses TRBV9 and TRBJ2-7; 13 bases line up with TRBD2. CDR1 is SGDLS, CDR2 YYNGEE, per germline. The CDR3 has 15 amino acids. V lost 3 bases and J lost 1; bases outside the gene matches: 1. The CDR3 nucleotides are TGTGCCAGCAGCGGGGGACTAGCGGGGTCCTACGAGCAGTACTTC. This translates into CASSGGLAGSYEQYF.

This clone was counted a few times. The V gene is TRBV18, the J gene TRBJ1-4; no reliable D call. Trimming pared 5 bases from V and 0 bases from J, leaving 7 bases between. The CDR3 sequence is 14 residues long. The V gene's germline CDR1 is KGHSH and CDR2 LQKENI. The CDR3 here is CASSSSATNEKLFF. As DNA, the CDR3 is TGTGCCAGCTCATCTTCGGCAACTAATGAAAAACTGTTTTTT.

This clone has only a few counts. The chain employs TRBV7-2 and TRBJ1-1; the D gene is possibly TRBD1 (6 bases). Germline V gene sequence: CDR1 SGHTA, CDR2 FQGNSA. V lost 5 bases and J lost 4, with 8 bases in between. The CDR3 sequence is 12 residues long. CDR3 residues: CASSADSTEAFF. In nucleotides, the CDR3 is TGTGCCAGCAGCGCGGACAGCACTGAAGCTTTCTTT.

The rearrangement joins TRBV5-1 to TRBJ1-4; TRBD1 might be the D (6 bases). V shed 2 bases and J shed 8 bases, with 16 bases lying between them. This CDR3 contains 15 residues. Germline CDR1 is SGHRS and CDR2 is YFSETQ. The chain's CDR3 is CASSFSGAGEEKLFF. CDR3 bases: TGCGCCAGCAGCTTCTCCGGGGCAGGGGAAGAAAAACTGTTTTTT.

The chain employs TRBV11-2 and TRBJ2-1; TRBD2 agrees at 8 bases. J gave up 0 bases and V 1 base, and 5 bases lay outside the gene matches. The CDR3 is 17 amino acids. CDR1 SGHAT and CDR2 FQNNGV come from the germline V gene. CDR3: CASSLAGGSSSYNEQFF. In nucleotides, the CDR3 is TGTGCCAGCAGCTTAGCGGGGGGGAGTTCCTCCTACAATGAGCAGTTCTTC.

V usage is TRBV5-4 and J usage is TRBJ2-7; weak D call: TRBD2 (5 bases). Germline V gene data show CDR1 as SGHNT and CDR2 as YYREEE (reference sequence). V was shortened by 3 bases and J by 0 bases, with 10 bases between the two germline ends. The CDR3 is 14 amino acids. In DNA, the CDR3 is TGTGCCAGCAGCTCCTTGGGGAGCTCCTACGAGCAGTACTTC. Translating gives CASSSLGSSYEQYF. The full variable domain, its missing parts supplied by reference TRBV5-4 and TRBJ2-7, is ETGVTQSPTHLIKTRGQQVTLRCSSQSGHNTVSWYQQALGQGPQFIFQYYREEENGRGNFPPRFSGLQFPNYSSELNVNALELDDSALYLCASSSLGSSYEQYFGPGTRLTVT.

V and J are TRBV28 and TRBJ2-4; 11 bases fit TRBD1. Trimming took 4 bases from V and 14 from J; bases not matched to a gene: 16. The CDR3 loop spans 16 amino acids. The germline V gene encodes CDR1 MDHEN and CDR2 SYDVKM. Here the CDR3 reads CASSSNSEDRGRDEYF. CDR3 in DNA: TGTGCCAGCAGTTCGAATTCCGAGGACAGGGGGCGAGATGAGTACTTC.

CDR3 amino acids: CASSFPSGAQETQYF. The CDR3 nucleotides read TGCGCCAGCAGCTTCCCTAGCGGGGCCCAAGAGACCCAGTACTTC. This chain joins TRBV5-1 and TRBJ2-5, with TRBD2 matching 9 bases. Germline CDR1 is SGHRS and CDR2 is YFSETQ. Trimming took 2 bases from V and 1 from J; bases not matched to a gene: 3. CDR3 length: 15 residues.

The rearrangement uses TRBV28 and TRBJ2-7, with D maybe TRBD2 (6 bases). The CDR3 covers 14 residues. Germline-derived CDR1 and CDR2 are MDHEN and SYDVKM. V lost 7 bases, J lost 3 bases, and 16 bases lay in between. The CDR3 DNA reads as TGTGCCAGCACCCAAGCGGGTTCCTACTACGAGCAGTACTTC. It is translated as CASTQAGSYYEQYF.

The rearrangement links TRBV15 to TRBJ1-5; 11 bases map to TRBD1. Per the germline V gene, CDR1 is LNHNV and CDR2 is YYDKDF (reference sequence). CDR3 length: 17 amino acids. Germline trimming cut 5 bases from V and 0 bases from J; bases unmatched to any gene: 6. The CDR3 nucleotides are TGTGCCACCAGCGGGGGACAGGGGGGTTTTAGCAATCAGCCCCAGCATTTT. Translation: CATSGGQGGFSNQPQHF.

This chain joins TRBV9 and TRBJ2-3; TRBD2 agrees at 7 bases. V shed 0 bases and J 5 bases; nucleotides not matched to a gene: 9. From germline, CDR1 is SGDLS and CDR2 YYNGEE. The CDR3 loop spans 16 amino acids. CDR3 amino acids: CASSVEPGGFLDTQYF. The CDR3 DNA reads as TGTGCCAGCAGCGTAGAACCCGGGGGGTTCTTAGATACGCAGTATTTT. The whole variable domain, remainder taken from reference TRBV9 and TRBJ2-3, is DSGVTQTPKHLITATGQRVTLRCSPRSGDLSVYWYQQSLDQGLQFLIQYYNGEERAKGNILERFSAQQFPDLHSELNLSSLELGDSALYFCASSVEPGGFLDTQYFGPGTRLTVL.

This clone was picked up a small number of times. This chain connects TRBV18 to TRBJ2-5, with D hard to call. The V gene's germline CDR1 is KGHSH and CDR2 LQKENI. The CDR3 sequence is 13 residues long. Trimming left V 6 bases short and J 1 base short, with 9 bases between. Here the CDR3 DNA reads TGTGCCAGCTCGGGCACCTTCCAAGAGACCCAGTACTTC. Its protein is CASSGTFQETQYF.

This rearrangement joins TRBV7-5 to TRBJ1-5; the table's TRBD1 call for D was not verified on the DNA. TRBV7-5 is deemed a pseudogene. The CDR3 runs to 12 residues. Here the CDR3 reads CARMWGDQPQHF. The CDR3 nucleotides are TGTGCCAGAATGTGGGGCGATCAGCCCCAGCATTTT.

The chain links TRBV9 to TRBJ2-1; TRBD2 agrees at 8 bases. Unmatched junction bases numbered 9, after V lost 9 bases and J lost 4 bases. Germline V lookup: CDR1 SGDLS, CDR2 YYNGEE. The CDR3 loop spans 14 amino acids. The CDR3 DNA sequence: TGTGCCACATCCCTTAGCGGGGATTACAATGAGCAGTTCTTC. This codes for CATSLSGDYNEQFF.

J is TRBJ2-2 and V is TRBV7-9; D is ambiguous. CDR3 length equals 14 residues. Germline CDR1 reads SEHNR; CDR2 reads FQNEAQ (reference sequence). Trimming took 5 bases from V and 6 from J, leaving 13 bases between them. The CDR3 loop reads CASSLTVWSGELFF. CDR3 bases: TGTGCCAGCAGCCTCACAGTGTGGTCCGGGGAGCTGTTTTTT.